The 19 T cell receptor beta chains reported below all come from one sample, sequenced in a study of blood T cells in healthy people across ages. The second PCR ran roughly 7 to 11 cycles with a sample-barcoded 5' primer and J-beta primers. TCRdb redid the calling of the 5' RACE reads with MiXCR, one entry per CDR3 protein. The table has around 670,000 distinct CDR3 sequences, about 28% seen once. Sequenced sample: blood. These receptors were obtained from a woman of 80 years or more in good health.

Of note for this clonotype: A read error may explain this, as a much larger clone is one base away. The V call is TRBV28, the J call TRBJ2-5; 10 bases align to TRBD1. With the DNA end fitting TRBJ2-7 better, the J assignment may be wrong. Looked up from germline, CDR1 is MDHEN and CDR2 is SYDVKM. This CDR3 region has 17 residues. In nucleotides, the CDR3 is TGTGCCAGCAGCTTACCCGGGGACAGGGGAGGGTGGTACGAGCAGTACTTC. Translated: CASSLPGDRGGWYEQYF.

The table lists this clonotype with a few counts. The chain carries TRBV6-6 and TRBJ2-1; 9 bases are shared with TRBD1. V lost 0 bases and J lost 4; bases outside the gene matches: 4. Looked up from germline, CDR1 is MNHNY and CDR2 is SVGAGI (reference sequence). The CDR3 extends over 16 amino acids. The CDR3 DNA reads as TGTGCCAGCAGTTACTCCCGGGACAGGGTATACAATGAGCAGTTCTTC. Translated: CASSYSRDRVYNEQFF.

In this sample, this clonotype turned up many times. CDR3 protein: CASSLGGTGVLEQYF. CDR3 nucleotides: TGTGCCAGCAGTTTAGGAGGGACAGGGGTTCTCGAGCAGTACTTC. The genes are TRBV28 and TRBJ2-7, with TRBD1 identical over 10 bases. This CDR3 contains 15 residues. Germline V gene sequence: CDR1 MDHEN, CDR2 SYDVKM. J gave up 6 bases and V 2 bases, and 7 bases lay outside the gene matches.

This clonotype was counted many times. The chain carries TRBV6-2 or TRBV6-3 and TRBJ2-3, with 7 nucleotides matching TRBD1. The CDR3 extends over 17 amino acids. J gave up 0 bases and V 6 bases, and 12 bases lay outside the gene matches. Per germline, CDR1 MNHEY and CDR2 SVGEGT. CDR3 region: CASSRTGRSSSTDTQYF. In DNA, the CDR3 is TGTGCCAGCAGCCGGACAGGTCGGTCTTCTAGCACAGATACGCAGTATTTT.

The chain carries TRBV4-3 and TRBJ2-3, with 8 nucleotides matching TRBD2. The CDR3 runs to 17 residues. CDR1 and CDR2 (germline): LGHNA, YSLEER. The trim removed 0 bases at V and 4 bases at J, leaving 9 bases unmatched. DNA for the CDR3: TGCGCCAGCAGCCAAGATAAGCCGGGGGGGCCGCCAGATACGCAGTATTTT. Translated: CASSQDKPGGPPDTQYF.

This clonotype was detected a few times. The V gene is TRBV3-1, the J gene TRBJ1-2, with no clear D. V dropped 0 bases and J dropped 0 bases, with 11 bases sitting between them. The CDR3 contains 16 residues. Germline loops: CDR1 LGHDT, CDR2 YNNKEL (reference sequence). CDR3 residues: CASSQDRAEANYGYTF. Written as DNA, the CDR3 is TGTGCCAGCAGCCAAGATAGGGCGGAGGCTAACTATGGCTACACCTTC. Together with reference TRBV3-1 and TRBJ1-2, the CDR3 gives the full variable domain: DTAVSQTPKYLVTQMGNDKSIKCEQNLGHDTMYWYKQDSKKFLKIMFSYNNKELIINETVPNRFSPKSPDKAHLNLHINSLELGDSAVYFCASSQDRAEANYGYTFGSGTRLTVV.

For the CDR3, the DNA is TGTGCCAGCAGTGAGGCGACAGGGGCCGCCTATAGCAATCAGCCCCAGCATTTT. As protein: CASSEATGAAYSNQPQHF. The chain combines TRBV6-1 with TRBJ1-5; TRBD1 agrees at 8 bases. The trim removed 3 bases at V and 0 bases at J, leaving 10 bases unmatched. Germline CDR1 is MNHNS and CDR2 is SASEGT. The length of the CDR3 is 18 residues.

The table lists this clonotype with many counts. The rearrangement joins TRBV12-3 or TRBV12-4 to TRBJ1-2; a possible D gene is TRBD1 (5 bases). With 4 bases removed from V and 7 bases from J, the gap between germline ends came to 16 bases. The CDR3 consists of 14 residues. The CDR3 sequence is CASSSAGGQGGYTF. Written as DNA, the CDR3 is TGTGCCAGCAGTTCTGCGGGAGGTCAGGGTGGCTACACCTTC.

The table lists this clonotype with many counts. The rearrangement uses TRBV29-1 and TRBJ1-2; TRBD1 matches 9 bases. Germline V gene sequence: CDR1 SQVTM, CDR2 ANQGSEA. This CDR3 spans 14 amino acids. V lost 6 bases to trimming and J lost 4 bases; unmatched junction nucleotides: 9. CDR3 loop: CSVALGQGGYGYTF. The CDR3 nucleotides are TGCAGCGTCGCTCTGGGACAGGGAGGCTATGGCTACACCTTC.

J is TRBJ2-3 and V is TRBV5-1, with D possibly called TRBD1 or TRBD2 (6 bases each). CDR1 and CDR2 (germline): SGHRS, YFSETQ. This CDR3 region has 15 residues. The V end lost 3 bases, the J end lost 5 bases, and 16 bases lay between the germline ends. The CDR3 here is CASSSHGGREDTQYF. In DNA, the CDR3 is TGCGCCAGCAGCTCCCACGGGGGCCGAGAAGATACGCAGTATTTT.

A note on this clonotype: A much larger clone differs from this one at a single base, so this may be a read error. The chain couples TRBV30 to TRBJ1-2; D possibly corresponds to TRBD1 (6 bases). The germline gives CDR1 GTSNPN, CDR2 SVGIG (reference sequence). The CDR3 is 14 amino acids. CDR3 protein: CARSVDRRLGGYTF. As DNA, the CDR3 is TGTGCCAGGAGTGTAGACAGGCGCCTAGGGGGCTACACCTTC.

This clonotype was observed many times. CDR3 sequence: CASSVGPTYEQYF. The CDR3 DNA follows: TGTGCCAGCAGCGTAGGGCCGACCTACGAGCAGTACTTC. V gene TRBV9 combines with J gene TRBJ2-7; D unresolved. The germline CDR1 and CDR2 sequences are SGDLS and YYNGEE. This CDR3 is 13 amino acids long. With 0 bases removed from V and 2 bases from J, the gap between germline ends came to 6 bases.

This clonotype was counted ten times or more. The gene calls are TRBV14 and TRBJ1-2; the D gene is possibly TRBD1 (5 bases). Trimming left V 4 bases short and J 6 bases short, with 12 bases between. This CDR3 region has 13 residues. Germline assignment: CDR1 SGHDN and CDR2 FVKESK. Here the CDR3 reads CASSPWGIDGYTF. CDR3 bases: TGTGCCAGCAGCCCGTGGGGGATCGATGGCTACACCTTC.

This clonotype occurred many times. The chain combines TRBV20-1 with TRBJ2-3; no clear D. The V and J ends lost 1 base and 0 bases respectively, with 11 bases between them. The CDR3 totals 15 residues. Germline lookup yields CDR1 DFQATT and CDR2 SNEGSKA (reference sequence). CDR3: CSARGPSPSTDTQYF. CDR3 in DNA: TGCAGTGCTAGAGGGCCTTCACCTAGCACAGATACGCAGTATTTT.

With respect to this clonotype: One base away lies a much larger clone, so this may be a sequencing read error. The chain combines TRBV7-2 with TRBJ1-5, with D perhaps matching TRBD1 (5 bases). The CDR3 covers 15 residues. Germline loops: CDR1 SGHTA, CDR2 FQGNSA. The CDR3 DNA follows: TGTGCCAGCAGCCAGGGCACCTATAGCAATCAGCCCCAGCAGTTT. Translated: CASSQGTYSNQPQQF.

This clonotype has just a few counts. This may arise from a read error, as a much more abundant clone is one base away. The rearrangement joins TRBV5-5 to TRBJ2-5, with TRBD2 matching 12 bases. The CDR3 consists of 15 residues. Germline lookup yields CDR1 SGHKS and CDR2 YYEKEE (reference sequence). V lost 4 bases, J lost 11 bases, and 12 bases stayed unmatched. In DNA form, the CDR3 reads TGTGCCAGCAGCCTGGGACTAGCGGGCGGGAATGAGCAGTACTTC. Its protein product is CASSLGLAGGNEQYF.

This clonotype was observed many times. The V and J genes are TRBV6-6 and TRBJ1-1; no reliable D call. The CDR3 has 14 residues. Germline V gives CDR1 MNHNY, CDR2 SVGAGI (reference sequence). The ends were cut back, 8 bases at V and 3 bases at J, with 16 bases in the middle. CDR3 DNA: TGTGCCAGCCAATCTGGGATCATTTACACTGAAGCTTTCTTT. This encodes CASQSGIIYTEAFF.

This clonotype was recorded many times. The DNA for the CDR3 is TGCGCCAGCAGCTTGATACAGGGATACGAGCAGTACTTC. Translated: CASSLIQGYEQYF. The chain combines TRBV5-1 with TRBJ2-7, with D possibly being TRBD1 (6 bases). The CDR3 spans 13 residues. The V gene's germline CDR1 is SGHRS and CDR2 YFSETQ. V shed 1 base and J shed 4 bases, with 9 bases lying between them.

The genes are TRBV20-1 and TRBJ1-2; no clear D. CDR3 length equals 11 residues. Deletions cut 5 bases from V and 4 bases from J, with 8 bases between. Germline V CDR1 and CDR2: DFQATT, SNEGSKA (reference sequence). The CDR3 is CSAGRGYGYTF. CDR3 in DNA: TGCAGTGCTGGCCGGGGCTATGGCTACACCTTC.